This T cell receptor (beta chain) was identified in a study of blood T cell repertoires in COVID-19. Study-level information: The United States, Italy and Spain were the sources of the acute and convalescent COVID-19 samples. From T cells, B-cell-depleted T cells, or PBMCs came the material, which was cDNA or gDNA.

The CDR3 totals 21 residues. V dropped 3 bases and J dropped 4 bases, with 33 bases sitting between them. Germline lookup yields CDR1 WNHNN and CDR2 SYGVQD (reference sequence). The authors' processing: Counts of nucleated cells, estimated from reference gene primer amplification, were obtained. Generated by immunoSEQ multiplex PCR, the TCRdb table keeps only in-frame clones and is missing some. D and trimming were read from the DNA, whereas the V and J calls and clone size are those reported in that table. The sample consists of approximately 21,000 clones, approximately 79% of them appearing once. This sequence originates from a man aged 80 or over with acute or convalescent COVID-19. Sequenced material: peripheral blood. The chain links TRBV10-1 to TRBJ1-1; D might be TRBD1 (5 bases). CDR3 amino acids: CASSDWSCRGGARIGLTEAFF. CDR3 DNA sequence: TGCGCCAGCAGTGATTGGAGTTGTAGGGGCGGGGCGAGGATAGGGCTCACTGAAGCTTTCTTT.